Described below is a single T cell receptor (beta chain) sequence and its context. This sequence is one base from a far larger clone and is likely a read error. Germline V gene data show CDR1 as SGHVS and CDR2 as FNYEAQ. CDR3 size: 14 residues. Time point: before trial treatment. These data belong to a study of low-dose radiotherapy and immunotherapy resistance in tumors. Alpha- and beta-chain coverage of first-strand cDNA came from TRAV- and TRBV-specific primers. A constant-region primer paired with the V-primer adapter amplified TCRs over around 18 PCR cycles. TCRdb re-called the reads through MiXCR, storing one row per CDR3 protein. The repertoire holds roughly 76,000 distinct CDR3 sequences, with approximately 20% as singletons.

This chain links TRBV7-6 with TRBJ2-1, with no clear D. Here the sequenced sample was PBMCs, taken before treatment. This receptor was identified in a male donor with prostate cancer. CDR3 in DNA: TGTACCAGCAGCTCCTCACCCGACTACAATGAGCAGTTCTTC. Encoded protein: CTSSSSPDYNEQFF. The full variable domain, with the rest looked up from reference TRBV7-6 and TRBJ2-1, is GAGVSQSPRYKVTKRGQDVALRCDPISGHVSLYWYRQALGQGPEFLTYFNYEAQQDKSGLPNDRFSAERPEGSISTLTIQRTEQRDSAMYRCTSSSSPDYNEQFFGPGTRLTVL.